Listed here are 20 T cell receptor beta chains from one sample, sequenced in a study of blood T cell repertoires in COVID-19. Sequencing was performed with immunoSEQ multiplex PCR; in TCRdb, only in-frame clones are kept and a portion is missing. The sample has about 80,000 clones; roughly three quarters are singletons. The specimen sequenced was peripheral blood. All receptors come from a man between 65 and 85 years old with active or convalescent COVID-19.

This chain links TRBV30 with TRBJ2-5; D perhaps matches TRBD1 (5 bases). CDR1 and CDR2 (germline): GTSNPN, SVGIG (reference sequence). V was clipped by 6 bases and J by 4 bases, with 15 bases between them. There are 13 residues in the CDR3. The CDR3 loop is CACSLGLGETQYF. CDR3 in DNA: TGTGCCTGTAGCCTGGGGCTGGGAGAGACCCAGTACTTC.

This sequence joins TRBV5-6 and TRBJ2-7; possibly TRBD2 for D (5 bases). Trimming pared 3 bases from V and 4 bases from J, leaving 17 bases between. Looked up from germline, CDR1 is SGHDT and CDR2 is YYEEEE. The CDR3 extends over 15 amino acids. The CDR3 is CASSSRFPGSYEQYF. For the CDR3, the DNA is TGTGCCAGCAGCTCGCGATTTCCGGGGAGTTACGAGCAGTACTTC.

V gene TRBV7-2 combines with J gene TRBJ2-3; D is perhaps TRBD1 (6 bases). The germline V and J ends were trimmed by 2 bases and 2 bases, with 11 bases remaining between them. Germline V gene lookup returns CDR1 SGHTA and CDR2 FQGNSA. This CDR3 is 15 amino acids long. The chain's CDR3 is CASSLQGIITDTQYF. DNA for the CDR3: TGTGCCAGCAGCTTACAGGGGATCATCACAGATACGCAGTATTTT.

This rearrangement joins TRBV11-3 to TRBJ2-5; 9 bases agree with TRBD1. The CDR3 covers 14 residues. Germline-derived CDR1 and CDR2 are SGHNT and YENEEA. Trimming at V came to 4 bases and at J to 5 bases, leaving 5 bases not matched to a gene. The DNA for the CDR3 is TGTGCCAGCAGCTCAACAGGGGGCCGCGAGACCCAGTACTTC. This translates into CASSSTGGRETQYF.

This sequence joins TRBV6-5 and TRBJ2-4; D not resolved. This CDR3 contains 14 residues. Deletions cut 6 bases from V and 8 bases from J, with 17 bases between. The germline CDR1 and CDR2 sequences are MNHEY and SVGAGI. The CDR3 protein is CASSSLFGRDIQYF. The CDR3 DNA reads as TGTGCCAGCAGCTCTCTATTTGGTCGAGACATTCAGTACTTC.

This clone is a singleton in its sample. The chain joins TRBV28 to TRBJ1-2, with 7 bases aligning to TRBD1. This CDR3 comprises 16 residues. V lost 4 bases to trimming and J lost 7 bases; unmatched junction nucleotides: 15. The germline V gene encodes CDR1 MDHEN and CDR2 SYDVKM. CDR3 DNA: TGTGCCAGCAGTTACCGACAGGGAATGGGGTTACGTGGCTACACCTTC. Amino acids: CASSYRQGMGLRGYTF.

This rearrangement joins TRBV6-5 to TRBJ2-7; TRBD1 is a possible D gene (5 bases). V lost 4 bases to trimming and J lost 4 bases, with 14 bases between them. The CDR3 loop spans 14 amino acids. Germline loops: CDR1 MNHEY, CDR2 SVGAGI. CDR3 loop: CASSLTLTAYEQYF. The DNA of the CDR3 is TGTGCCAGCAGTTTGACCCTGACAGCTTACGAGCAGTACTTC.

CDR3 sequence reads: CASSYLGDRYEQYF. As DNA, the CDR3 is TGTGCCAGCAGTTACCTCGGAGACCGCTACGAGCAGTACTTC. The chain links TRBV6-5 to TRBJ2-7; D is unclear. Per the germline V gene, CDR1 is MNHEY and CDR2 is SVGAGI. The CDR3 sequence is 14 residues long. V was clipped by 2 bases and J by 3 bases, with 11 bases between them.

A single count supports this clone. This chain connects TRBV5-1 to TRBJ2-3, with a possible D match to TRBD2 (5 bases). CDR1 is SGHRS and CDR2 is YFSETQ in the germline V gene. The CDR3 has 15 amino acids. V was trimmed by 4 bases and J by 0 bases, leaving 12 bases between them. This CDR3 reads CASSATGKSTDTQYF. As DNA, the CDR3 is TGCGCCAGCAGCGCCACCGGGAAGAGCACAGATACGCAGTATTTT. Looking up the rest from reference TRBV5-1 and TRBJ2-3 gives the full variable domain: KAGVTQTPRYLIKTRGQQVTLSCSPISGHRSVSWYQQTPGQGLQFLFEYFSETQRNKGNFPGRFSGRQFSNSRSEMNVSTLELGDSALYLCASSATGKSTDTQYFGPGTRLTVL.

V gene TRBV6-5 combines with J gene TRBJ2-5; D may be TRBD1 (6 bases). The length of the CDR3 is 13 residues. Trimming pared 6 bases from V and 7 bases from J, leaving 15 bases between. In germline, CDR1 is MNHEY, CDR2 SVGAGI. The CDR3 loop is CASSKGQPGTQYF. CDR3 coding DNA: TGTGCCAGCAGCAAGGGACAACCGGGGACCCAGTACTTC.

This clone is a singleton in its sample. CDR3 DNA: TGTGCCAGCAGACCTACGACAGGGGGCACTGAAGCTTTCTTT. It encodes CASRPTTGGTEAFF. The chain recombines TRBV6-6 with TRBJ1-1, with 9 bases matching TRBD1. After removal of 6 bases from V and 4 bases from J, the junction contained 6 bases not matched to a gene. Germline V gene sequence: CDR1 MNHNY, CDR2 SVGAGI (reference sequence). The CDR3 is made up of 14 amino acids.

J is TRBJ2-1 and V is TRBV6-2 or TRBV6-3, with 7 bases aligning to TRBD1. This CDR3 region has 16 residues. Losses at the gene ends were 1 base for V and 2 bases for J; bases not matched to a gene: 5. Germline assignment: CDR1 MNHEY and CDR2 SVGEGT. The CDR3 protein is CASSYFVGTAYNEQFF. CDR3 DNA sequence: TGTGCCAGCAGTTACTTCGTCGGGACAGCCTACAATGAGCAGTTCTTC.

The V and J genes are TRBV5-1 and TRBJ2-7, with TRBD1 matching 7 bases. Trimming at V came to 0 bases and at J to 3 bases, leaving 6 bases not matched to a gene. CDR1 and CDR2 from the germline V gene are SGHRS and YFSETQ. The CDR3 has 15 amino acids. The CDR3 DNA is TGCGCCAGCAGCTTGGCGGGACAGTTTAGCTACGAGCAGTACTTC. It specifies CASSLAGQFSYEQYF.

This chain connects TRBV18 to TRBJ2-2; 7 bases match TRBD1. The V segment lost 4 bases and the J segment 2 bases; nucleotides outside the gene matches: 7. Germline V gene lookup returns CDR1 KGHSH and CDR2 LQKENI. The CDR3 length is 16 residues. This CDR3 reads CASSLSGTANTGELFF. CDR3 nucleotides: TGTGCCAGCTCACTCTCCGGGACAGCCAACACCGGGGAGCTGTTTTTT.

V and J are TRBV28 and TRBJ2-2, with D possibly being TRBD2 (5 bases). Trimming took off 8 bases at V and 4 bases at J, with 14 bases between the two ends. This CDR3 is built from 14 residues. Germline V gene sequence: CDR1 MDHEN, CDR2 SYDVKM. CDR3 residues: CASSRGHLTGELFF. CDR3 coding DNA: TGTGCCAGCTCCCGAGGGCACCTCACCGGGGAGCTGTTTTTT.

V usage is TRBV2 and J usage is TRBJ2-2, with a weak D call TRBD1 (5 bases). There are 13 residues in the CDR3. CDR1 and CDR2 (germline): SNHLY, FYNNEI. V was pared by 9 bases and J by 1 base, with 9 bases between. The CDR3 loop reads CASRGLNTGELFF. DNA for the CDR3: TGTGCCAGTAGGGGTCTGAACACCGGGGAGCTGTTTTTT.

The J gene is TRBJ2-7, the V gene TRBV5-1, with D maybe TRBD1 (7 bases). Deletions cut 4 bases from V and 3 bases from J, with 14 bases between. Germline V gene lookup returns CDR1 SGHRS and CDR2 YFSETQ. The CDR3 is made up of 14 amino acids. The CDR3 sequence is CASSRQGGSYEQYF. CDR3 sequence (DNA): TGCGCCAGCAGCCGACAGGGAGGTAGCTACGAGCAGTACTTC.

The V gene is TRBV18, the J gene TRBJ2-7; TRBD1 is a possible D gene (6 bases). The CDR3 runs to 15 residues. CDR1 is KGHSH and CDR2 is LQKENI in the germline V gene. Trimming took 4 bases from V and 4 from J, leaving 17 bases between them. CDR3 region: CASSRSTGMFYEQYF. The CDR3, as DNA: TGTGCCAGCTCACGAAGCACAGGGATGTTTTACGAGCAGTACTTC.

The chain couples TRBV18 to TRBJ2-3; TRBD1 agrees at 9 bases. V was clipped by 2 bases and J by 5 bases; unmatched bases: 5. CDR3 length: 15 amino acids. Per germline, CDR1 KGHSH and CDR2 LQKENI. Here the CDR3 reads CASSPMGQGQDTQYF. The CDR3 region has the DNA TGTGCCAGCTCACCAATGGGACAGGGTCAAGATACGCAGTATTTT.

The chain couples TRBV6-5 to TRBJ1-2; D ambiguous. The germline V and J ends were trimmed by 7 bases and 4 bases, with 13 bases remaining between them. The CDR3 runs to 13 residues. Germline V gene lookup returns CDR1 MNHEY and CDR2 SVGAGI. The CDR3 spells CASIKAGLYGYTF. The DNA of the CDR3 is TGTGCCAGCATAAAGGCAGGACTCTATGGCTACACCTTC.